One sample yielded the 17 T cell receptor beta chains listed below, sequenced in a study of response to subunit inactivated influenza vaccine (dated by TCRdb to the late 2010s). Libraries were made using RT-PCR. Sequencing was carried out with an Illumina HiSeq 2500. In TCRdb, the public reads were trimmed at Q25 with fastp and aligned with MiXCR, with productive beta chains retained. Here each entry gathers all rows of one CDR3 protein and keeps the most common genes and DNA. This sample gives more than 600,000 distinct CDR3 sequences in total; approximately 17% of them show up just once. Of the sample, around 9.9% falls within the top ten clones. The material was PBMCs from blood, obtained more than 4 days after vaccination. The origin of the receptors is a man aged 50 to 60 who received an inactivated influenza vaccine. Donor details come from another sample of the same person, matched by shared clones.

The chain couples TRBV9 to TRBJ2-7, with TRBD2 matching 9 bases. There are 15 residues in the CDR3. V shed 4 bases, J shed 1 base, and the junction held 6 bases outside the gene matches. The germline CDR1 and CDR2 sequences are SGDLS and YYNGEE. CDR3 nucleotides: TGTGCCAGCAGCCCCGGACTAGCGCAGTCCTACGAGCAGTACTTC. It codes for CASSPGLAQSYEQYF. The entire variable domain, with the rest obtained from reference TRBV9 and TRBJ2-7, is as follows: DSGVTQTPKHLITATGQRVTLRCSPRSGDLSVYWYQQSLDQGLQFLIQYYNGEERAKGNILERFSAQQFPDLHSELNLSSLELGDSALYFCASSPGLAQSYEQYFGPGTRLTVT.

This chain uses TRBV20-1 with TRBJ2-5; weak D call: TRBD1 (6 bases). The CDR3 runs to 14 residues. V lost 2 bases to trimming and J lost 7 bases, with 17 bases between them. Germline CDR1 reads DFQATT; CDR2 reads SNEGSKA (reference sequence). The CDR3 bases are TGCAGTGCTAGACCTGGGACCCCCAGGGGGACCCAGTACTTC. It yields the protein CSARPGTPRGTQYF.

The chain carries TRBV6-1 and TRBJ2-7; 11 positions agree with TRBD1. CDR3 length: 16 residues. The V gene's germline CDR1 is MNHNS and CDR2 SASEGT. V lost 5 bases to trimming and J lost 5 bases; unmatched junction nucleotides: 11. The CDR3 is CASSQRPGQGGHEQYF. The CDR3 DNA is TGTGCCAGCAGTCAAAGGCCGGGACAGGGGGGACACGAGCAGTACTTC.

This clonotype was counted at least ten times. The chain is built from TRBV25-1 and TRBJ2-7, with a possible D match to TRBD2 (5 bases). This CDR3 spans 17 amino acids. CDR1 and CDR2 (germline): MGHDK, SYGVNS. V lost 6 bases and J 3 bases, leaving 24 bases between the germline ends. Here the CDR3 DNA reads TGTGCCAGCAGCGCCCGGGCGGGTAGTAACTCGAACTACGAGCAGTACTTC. Its translation: CASSARAGSNSNYEQYF.

This clonotype has more than one count but fewer than ten. V is TRBV7-3 and J is TRBJ2-3; 10 bases agree with TRBD2. The CDR3 loop spans 15 amino acids. V gave up 5 bases and J gave up 4 bases; unmatched junction bases: 6. The germline gives CDR1 SGHTA, CDR2 FQGTGA. CDR3: CASSKAGGYADTQYF. The CDR3 bases are TGTGCCAGCAGCAAAGCGGGAGGGTACGCAGATACGCAGTATTTT. Looking up the rest from reference TRBV7-3 and TRBJ2-3 gives the full variable domain: GAGVSQTPSNKVTEKGKYVELRCDPISGHTALYWYRQSLGQGPEFLIYFQGTGAADDSGLPNDRFFAVRPEGSVSTLKIQRTERGDSAVYLCASSKAGGYADTQYFGPGTRLTVL.

This clonotype was seen a few times. The chain links TRBV12-3 or TRBV12-4 to TRBJ1-1; no clear D gene. The CDR3 loop spans 15 amino acids. V was clipped by 2 bases and J by 1 base, with 11 bases between them. The CDR3 here is CASSLLGLGNTEAFF. CDR3 bases: TGTGCCAGCAGTTTATTAGGGTTGGGGAACACTGAAGCTTTCTTT.

The chain links TRBV6-2 or TRBV6-3 to TRBJ2-5; D is ambiguous. The CDR3 length is 14 residues. V was trimmed by 5 bases and J by 0 bases, leaving 10 bases between them. The V gene's germline CDR1 is MNHEY and CDR2 SVGEGT. The CDR3, as DNA: TGTGCCAGCAGTCCTACGATGTACCAAGAGACCCAGTACTTC. It specifies CASSPTMYQETQYF.

The chain links TRBV9 to TRBJ2-5; 8 nucleotides match TRBD1. Trimming removed 0 bases from V and 7 bases from J; junction bases left unmatched: 8. CDR1 is SGDLS and CDR2 is YYNGEE in the germline V gene. The CDR3 consists of 15 residues. The CDR3 DNA reads TGTGCCAGCAGCGTAGGCCAGGGGGCGCAGGGGACCCAGTACTTC. Its protein is CASSVGQGAQGTQYF.

V gene TRBV4-3 combines with J gene TRBJ2-1; tentative D call: TRBD1 (6 bases). The CDR3 is 12 residues long. CDR1 LGHNA and CDR2 YSLEER come from the germline V gene. The ends were cut back, 5 bases at V and 9 bases at J, with 11 bases in the middle. As DNA, the CDR3 is TGCGCCAGCAGCACGGAAGGGGGTGAGCAGTTCTTC. This gives the protein CASSTEGGEQFF.

The chain combines TRBV4-2 with TRBJ1-1; no definite D call. Germline V gene lookup returns CDR1 LGHNA and CDR2 YNFKEQ. V lost 6 bases to trimming and J lost 4 bases, with 15 bases between them. This CDR3 is built from 14 residues. The CDR3 loop is CASREPREVTEAFF. The CDR3 DNA is TGTGCCAGCAGGGAACCTAGGGAGGTCACTGAAGCTTTCTTT.

This chain joins TRBV3-1 and TRBJ2-1; D not certain. The CDR3 contains 13 residues. Germline values: CDR1 LGHDT, CDR2 YNNKEL (reference sequence). V was cut by 2 bases and J by 6 bases, with 8 bases left in between. As DNA, the CDR3 is TGTGCCAGCAGCCAATTCGGAGCCAATGAGCAGTTCTTC. Translation gives CASSQFGANEQFF.

This clonotype was seen a few times. This chain links TRBV20-1 with TRBJ2-1, with 7 bases aligning to TRBD1. The CDR3 is 13 residues long. From germline, CDR1 is DFQATT and CDR2 SNEGSKA (reference sequence). Germline trimming cut 1 base from V and 8 bases from J; bases unmatched to any gene: 5. CDR3 sequence (DNA): TGCAGTGCTAGAGCCTATACAGGGGATGAGCAGTTCTTC. Protein product: CSARAYTGDEQFF.

As regards this clonotype: A junction boundary mismatches the germline segment, possibly from a read error. V usage is TRBV5-1 and J usage is TRBJ2-3; D uncertain. This CDR3 region has 15 residues. Germline V gene lookup returns CDR1 SGHRS and CDR2 YFSETQ. CDR3 region: CAKLLAPLGTDTQYF. The CDR3 DNA reads TGTGCCAAGCTGCTGGCGCCCCTCGGCACAGATACGCAGTATTTT. Drawing the rest from reference TRBV5-1 and TRBJ2-3, the complete variable domain is KAGVTQTPRYLIKTRGQQVTLSCSPISGHRSVSWYQQTPGQGLQFLFEYFSETQRNKGNFPGRFSGRQFSNSRSEMNVSTLELGDSALYLCAKLLAPLGTDTQYFGPGTRLTVL.

This clonotype was detected only a few times. This rearrangement joins TRBV3-1 to TRBJ2-3; 8 bases are a match to TRBD1. This CDR3 is built from 15 residues. Germline CDR1 LGHDT, CDR2 YNNKEL (reference sequence). V dropped 6 bases and J dropped 0; count of bases not matched to a gene: 5. The CDR3 loop reads CASSEGTGSTDTQYF. In nucleotides, the CDR3 is TGTGCCAGCAGTGAGGGGACAGGCAGCACAGATACGCAGTATTTT.

The chain links TRBV20-1 to TRBJ2-5; D call uncertain. V shed 3 bases and J shed 0 bases, with 14 bases lying between them. Germline V gives CDR1 DFQATT, CDR2 SNEGSKA (reference sequence). CDR3 length equals 15 residues. The CDR3 DNA sequence: TGCAGTGCTAGCCCCGGACCTCCTGACCAAGAGACCCAGTACTTC. Translating gives CSASPGPPDQETQYF.

The V gene is TRBV24-1, the J gene TRBJ2-7; D remains ambiguous. The CDR3 contains 11 residues. Germline V lookup: CDR1 KGHDR, CDR2 SFDVKD. The CDR3 region has the DNA TGTGCTGAATCGGCAGACGACGAGCAGTACTTC. Protein: CAESADDEQYF.

This clonotype appeared many times. The chain carries TRBV18 and TRBJ2-3; TRBD2 matches 10 bases. The V gene end was trimmed by 6 bases and the J gene end by 3 bases; junction bases not matched to a gene: 3. The germline V gene has CDR1 KGHSH and CDR2 LQKENI. The CDR3 is made up of 14 amino acids. The CDR3 reads CASSGTSATDTQYF. The CDR3 DNA reads TGTGCCAGCTCCGGGACTAGCGCGACAGATACGCAGTATTTT.